These 21 T cell receptor beta chains share one sample of origin, sequenced in a study of T cells in Graves' hyperthyroidism and ophthalmopathy. The investigators amplified TCR beta CDR3 regions from RNA transcripts. First-round RT-PCR with HTBI primers amplified the TCR CDR3 region. TCRdb used MiXCR to reprocess the multiplex PCR reads, holding one entry per CDR3 protein. In the table there are a few hundred thousand distinct CDR3 sequences, approximately 12% of which are singletons. Material for sequencing was blood. Every receptor here comes from a young man with Graves' hyperthyroidism that later progressed to Graves' ophthalmopathy.

This clonotype was observed a few times. The chain recombines TRBV29-1 with TRBJ2-5; TRBD2 matches 10 bases. Germline assignment: CDR1 SQVTM and CDR2 ANQGSEA. The V segment lost 4 bases and the J segment 3 bases; nucleotides outside the gene matches: 5. The CDR3 has 14 amino acids. The CDR3 sequence is CSVGGLAHEETQYF. The CDR3 bases are TGCAGCGTTGGGGGACTAGCGCATGAAGAGACCCAGTACTTC.

This clonotype appeared many times. The V gene is TRBV12-3 or TRBV12-4, the J gene TRBJ2-7; 9 positions match TRBD2. J was trimmed by 3 bases and V by 5 bases; bases with no gene match: 8. This CDR3 region has 15 residues. The CDR3 here is CASSPGSGGLYEQYF. The CDR3 nucleotides are TGTGCCAGCAGTCCGGGTAGCGGGGGTCTCTACGAGCAGTACTTC.

The rearrangement joins TRBV7-9 to TRBJ2-4; D may be TRBD1 (6 bases). Germline CDR1 SEHNR, CDR2 FQNEAQ (reference sequence). CDR3 length: 15 residues. Trimming left V 3 bases short and J 0 bases short, with 9 bases between. The CDR3 protein is CASSFDRLAKNIQYF. Here the CDR3 DNA reads TGTGCCAGCAGCTTTGACAGGCTAGCCAAAAACATTCAGTACTTC.

This clonotype was observed at least ten times. This chain connects TRBV5-1 to TRBJ2-2, with TRBD2 matching over 13 bases. V lost 4 bases and J lost 5; bases outside the gene matches: 2. Looked up from germline, CDR1 is SGHRS and CDR2 is YFSETQ. This CDR3 is built from 15 residues. In nucleotides, the CDR3 is TGCGCCAGCAGCCCGGGACTAGCGGGGACCGGGGAGCTGTTTTTT. Encoded protein: CASSPGLAGTGELFF.

This clonotype has ten or more counts. The gene calls are TRBV2 and TRBJ2-3, with 8 bases lining up with TRBD1. Germline trimming cut 4 bases from V and 3 bases from J; bases unmatched to any gene: 6. Germline V gives CDR1 SNHLY, CDR2 FYNNEI. The CDR3 is 15 amino acids. The CDR3 sequence: CASSGIRGRTDTQYF. The CDR3 nucleotides are TGTGCCAGCAGTGGTATCAGGGGGCGAACAGATACGCAGTATTTT.

This clonotype was counted ten times or more. CDR3 protein: CASSLGGDEQFF. The CDR3 nucleotides are TGTGCCAGCAGCTTAGGGGGCGATGAGCAGTTCTTC. The chain couples TRBV7-9 to TRBJ2-1; D is perhaps TRBD1 (5 bases). In germline, CDR1 is SEHNR, CDR2 FQNEAQ (reference sequence). This CDR3 spans 12 amino acids. The germline V and J ends were trimmed by 1 base and 8 bases, with 6 bases remaining between them.

The chain uses TRBV20-1 and TRBJ2-2, with TRBD1 as a possible D gene (6 bases). V lost 7 bases and J lost 5, with 14 bases in between. This CDR3 is 13 amino acids long. Germline CDR1 is DFQATT and CDR2 is SNEGSKA (reference sequence). The CDR3 spells CSVAWGPTGELFF. Here the CDR3 DNA reads TGCAGTGTAGCTTGGGGGCCGACCGGGGAGCTGTTTTTT.

This clonotype came up many times. The chain is built from TRBV30 and TRBJ2-7, with D perhaps TRBD2 (5 bases). Germline lookup yields CDR1 GTSNPN and CDR2 SVGIG (reference sequence). V was shortened by 8 bases and J by 2 bases, with 16 bases between the two germline ends. The CDR3 consists of 13 residues. CDR3 protein: CARTGVGTYEQYF. For the CDR3, the DNA is TGTGCCCGAACCGGGGTTGGGACCTACGAGCAGTACTTC.

In this sample, this clonotype turned up many times. The rearrangement joins TRBV15 to TRBJ1-3, with D uncertain. CDR1 LNHNV and CDR2 YYDKDF come from the germline V gene (reference sequence). This CDR3 region has 15 residues. The V and J ends lost 4 bases and 4 bases respectively, with 14 bases between them. The CDR3 sequence: CATSIRNIPGNTIYF. Here the CDR3 DNA reads TGTGCCACCAGCATAAGAAACATCCCAGGAAACACCATATATTTT. The complete variable domain, with remaining parts taken from reference TRBV15 and TRBJ1-3, reads DAMVIQNPRYQVTQFGKPVTLSCSQTLNHNVMYWYQQKSSQAPKLLFHYYDKDFNNEADTPDNFQSRRPNTSFCFLDIRSPGLGDTAMYLCATSIRNIPGNTIYFGEGSWLTVV.

In this sample, this clonotype turned up a few times. The chain has TRBV5-1 and TRBJ1-6; TRBD1 matches 7 bases. Germline V gene lookup returns CDR1 SGHRS and CDR2 YFSETQ. The CDR3 is 15 amino acids. V dropped 4 bases and J dropped 6; count of bases not matched to a gene: 7. The CDR3 protein is CASSPTGTINSPLHF. CDR3 in DNA: TGCGCCAGCAGCCCGACAGGGACCATTAATTCACCCCTCCACTTT.

This clonotype was counted a few times. This chain connects TRBV5-1 to TRBJ1-6, with D possibly TRBD1 on 5 matching bases. V was trimmed by 2 bases and J by 8 bases, leaving 14 bases between them. CDR1 and CDR2 (germline): SGHRS, YFSETQ. The CDR3 sequence is 15 residues long. The CDR3 bases are TGCGCCAGCAGCTTACACAGGTTGATCTATTCACCCCTCCACTTT. Translating it yields CASSLHRLIYSPLHF.

V gene TRBV6-1 combines with J gene TRBJ1-4; D remains ambiguous. The ends were cut back, 5 bases at V and 8 bases at J, with 9 bases in the middle. CDR3 size: 12 residues. Per the germline V gene, CDR1 is MNHNS and CDR2 is SASEGT. The CDR3 sequence is CASSPQREKLFF. The CDR3 bases are TGTGCCAGCAGTCCCCAGAGGGAAAAACTGTTTTTT.

This clonotype was counted at least ten times. The genes are TRBV20-1 and TRBJ2-3; D remains unclear. Trimming left V 0 bases short and J 9 bases short, with 16 bases between. From germline, CDR1 is DFQATT and CDR2 SNEGSKA (reference sequence). This CDR3 is 14 amino acids long. Written as DNA, the CDR3 is TGCAGTGCTAGAGATAAGACCACACAGACAACGCAGTATTTT. It yields the protein CSARDKTTQTTQYF.

This clonotype was detected many times. V usage is TRBV13 and J usage is TRBJ1-2, with D tentatively TRBD1 (5 bases). This CDR3 is 14 amino acids long. The germline gives CDR1 PRHDT, CDR2 FYEKMQ (reference sequence). V gave up 1 base and J gave up 7 bases, with 13 bases separating them. As DNA, the CDR3 is TGTGCCAGCAGCTTAGTTGGAGGGGATCGTGGCTACACCTTC. Its translation is CASSLVGGDRGYTF.

This clonotype was found a few times. This sequence joins TRBV5-1 and TRBJ1-2; possible D gene TRBD1, 6 bases. Trimming cost V 3 bases and J 4 bases, with 7 bases left between them. Germline-derived CDR1 and CDR2 are SGHRS and YFSETQ. The CDR3 length is 12 residues. This CDR3 reads CASSSRGYGYTF. Written as DNA, the CDR3 is TGCGCCAGCAGCTCCAGGGGCTATGGCTACACCTTC.

This clonotype was counted many times. The V call is TRBV6-1, the J call TRBJ1-1; D ambiguous. The CDR3 runs 14 residues. CDR1 MNHNS and CDR2 SASEGT come from the germline V gene. Deletions cut 5 bases from V and 1 base from J, with 11 bases between. The CDR3 bases are TGTGCCAGCAGTTATACGGACGGGAACACTGAAGCTTTCTTT. This encodes CASSYTDGNTEAFF.

The chain combines TRBV28 with TRBJ2-7; TRBD1 aligns across 9 bases. Looked up from germline, CDR1 is MDHEN and CDR2 is SYDVKM. V lost 7 bases, J lost 7 bases, and 14 bases stayed unmatched. The CDR3 spans 15 residues. CDR3 nucleotide sequence: TGTGCCAGCACCCTTGGTGGGACAGGGTTTAGGGAGCAGTACTTC. Protein product: CASTLGGTGFREQYF.

Remarks on this clonotype: A much more abundant neighbour one base away suggests this may be a read error. This chain joins TRBV12-3 or TRBV12-4 and TRBJ2-1; D may be TRBD1 (6 bases). The CDR3 contains 15 residues. CDR3 residues: CDSTRTGLSYNEQFF. CDR3 in DNA: TGTGACAGCACTCGAACAGGGTTATCCTACAATGAGCAGTTCTTC.

This clonotype occurred many times. This chain uses TRBV2 with TRBJ1-5; no clear D. This CDR3 region has 12 residues. Germline-derived CDR1 and CDR2 are SNHLY and FYNNEI. The ends were cut back, 4 bases at V and 5 bases at J, with 6 bases in the middle. CDR3 nucleotide sequence: TGTGCCAGCAGTGGGGCCGATCAGCCCCAGCATTTT. This translates into CASSGADQPQHF.

This clonotype was detected a few times. Here the CDR3 reads CASSLTTSGGGEQFF. The CDR3 DNA is TGCGCCAGCAGCTTGACGACTAGCGGGGGGGGTGAGCAGTTCTTC. The chain joins TRBV5-1 to TRBJ2-1; TRBD2 matches 14 bases. This CDR3 comprises 15 residues. Germline V gives CDR1 SGHRS, CDR2 YFSETQ. V lost 1 base to trimming and J lost 9 bases; unmatched junction nucleotides: 3.

The sample holds many counts of this clonotype. The gene calls are TRBV2 and TRBJ2-1, with 8 bases matching TRBD1. Germline CDR1 reads SNHLY; CDR2 reads FYNNEI. This CDR3 contains 12 residues. The V and J ends lost 11 bases and 7 bases, in that order; junction bases with no gene match: 7. The CDR3 region is CARQGASNEQFF. The CDR3 bases are TGTGCCCGCCAGGGGGCCTCGAATGAGCAGTTCTTC.